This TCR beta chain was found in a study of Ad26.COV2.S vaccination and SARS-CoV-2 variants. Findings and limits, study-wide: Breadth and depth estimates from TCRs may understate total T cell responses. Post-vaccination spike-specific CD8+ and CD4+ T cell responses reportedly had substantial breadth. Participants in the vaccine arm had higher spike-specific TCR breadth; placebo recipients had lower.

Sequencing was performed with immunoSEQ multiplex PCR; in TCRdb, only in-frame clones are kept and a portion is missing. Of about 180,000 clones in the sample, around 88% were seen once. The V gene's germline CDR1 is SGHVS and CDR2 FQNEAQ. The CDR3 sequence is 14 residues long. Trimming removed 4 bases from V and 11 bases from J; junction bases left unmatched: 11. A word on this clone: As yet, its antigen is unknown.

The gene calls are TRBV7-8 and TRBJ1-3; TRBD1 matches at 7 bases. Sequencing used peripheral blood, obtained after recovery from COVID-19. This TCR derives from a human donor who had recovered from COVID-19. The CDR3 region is CASSSRGQARPIYF. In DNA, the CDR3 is TGTGCCAGCAGCTCCCGAGGACAGGCCCGCCCCATATATTTT.